This T cell receptor beta chain was sequenced for a study of somatic mutations in cytotoxic T cells in rheumatoid arthritis. The length of the CDR3 is 15 residues. V was cut by 5 bases and J by 3 bases, with 15 bases left in between. Germline CDR1 is MNHEY and CDR2 is SMNVEV (reference sequence). Assay used: immunoSEQ multiplex PCR; TCRdb lists only in-frame clones, some missing. The sample contains 20,000 to 25,000 clones, roughly 80% of which appear only once. This sequence originates from an adult with rheumatoid arthritis. Sample: CD8+ T cells sorted from blood. The rearrangement uses TRBV27 and TRBJ2-3; possibly TRBD2 for D (6 bases). CDR3 nucleotide sequence: TGTGCCAGCAGTAACACTTTAGCGGTGACAGATACGCAGTATTTT. This codes for CASSNTLAVTDTQYF.